This T cell receptor (beta chain) was identified during a study of cytomegalovirus exposure and HLA in healthy donors. Trimming took 0 bases from V and 6 from J, leaving 6 bases between them. There are 13 residues in the CDR3. CDR1 is SEHNR and CDR2 is FQNEAQ in the germline V gene (reference sequence). A roughly 120-subject validation cohort, separate from the approximately 690-subject first cohort, supplied the donors. Libraries were prepared by immunoSEQ multiplex PCR; TCRdb keeps only in-frame clonotypes and omits some of them. The data show more than 250,000 clones, about nine tenths seen once. The V and J genes are TRBV7-9 and TRBJ2-1; D is undetermined. Sequencing input: PBMCs. This receptor was identified in a woman in her thirties in good health and CMV-seronegative. CDR3 DNA sequence: TGTGCCAGCAGCTTAGCGACTGGCAATGAGCAGTTCTTC. Amino acids: CASSLATGNEQFF. Using reference TRBV7-9 and TRBJ2-1 for the parts outside the CDR3, the full variable domain is DTGVSQNPRHKITKRGQNVTFRCDPISEHNRLYWYRQTLGQGPEFLTYFQNEAQLEKSRLLSDRFSAERPKGSFSTLEIQRTEQGDSAMYLCASSLATGNEQFFGPGTRLTVL.